Presented here are 15 T cell receptor beta chains from one specimen sequenced in a study of T cells in Graves' hyperthyroidism and ophthalmopathy. TCR beta CDR3 regions were amplified from RNA. HTBI primers were the set used in a first-round RT-PCR of the TCR CDR3. TCRdb recomputed calls from the multiplex PCR reads with MiXCR, one row per CDR3 protein. This sample has under 700,000 distinct CDR3 sequences, with around 45% found just once. Input material: peripheral blood or thyroid tissue (not recorded which). The receptors originated from a young woman with Graves' hyperthyroidism.

This chain links TRBV6-5 with TRBJ2-5; D may be TRBD2 (6 bases). V shed 11 bases and J shed 5 bases, with 18 bases lying between them. The CDR3 has 13 residues. CDR1 MNHEY and CDR2 SVGAGI come from the germline V gene. CDR3 sequence reads: CAVGGATRETQYF. CDR3 DNA: TGTGCCGTAGGCGGGGCTACCCGTGAGACCCAGTACTTC.

The chain carries TRBV7-6 and TRBJ2-7; possibly TRBD2 for D (6 bases). The CDR3 totals 12 residues. CDR1 and CDR2 from the germline V gene are SGHVS and FNYEAQ. The CDR3 protein is CASALGSEEQYF. The CDR3 DNA reads TGTGCTAGTGCCCTCGGGAGTGAGGAGCAGTACTTC.

This clonotype has more than one count but fewer than ten. The V and J genes are TRBV7-9 and TRBJ1-6; TRBD1 matches 8 bases. V lost 4 bases to trimming and J lost 1 base; unmatched junction nucleotides: 6. CDR1 and CDR2 from the germline V gene are SEHNR and FQNEAQ (reference sequence). The CDR3 is 17 residues long. The CDR3 region is CASSYWTGRSYNSPLHF. CDR3 coding DNA: TGTGCCAGCAGCTACTGGACAGGGAGGTCCTATAATTCACCCCTCCACTTT.

The chain joins TRBV29-1 to TRBJ1-5, with D possibly matching TRBD1 (5 bases). Trimming cost V 4 bases and J 4 bases, with 14 bases left between them. Per germline, CDR1 SQVTM and CDR2 ANQGSEA. The CDR3 contains 14 residues. The DNA of the CDR3 is TGCAGCGTTGGCGAGGGGAATAGGAATCAGCCCCAGCATTTT. This encodes CSVGEGNRNQPQHF.

The gene calls are TRBV10-3 and TRBJ1-3; D remains ambiguous. Trimming left V 1 base short and J 7 bases short, with 8 bases between. From germline, CDR1 is ENHRY and CDR2 SYGVKD. This CDR3 spans 13 amino acids. The CDR3 bases are TGTGCCATCAGTGAGTTCGGATTGAACACCATATATTTT. It translates to CAISEFGLNTIYF.

Only one count was recorded for this clonotype. Since no conserved phenylalanine or tryptophan closes the CDR3, a read error is the likely cause. The V gene is TRBV20-1, the J gene TRBJ2-7; 10 nucleotides agree with TRBD2. The CDR3 spans 14 residues. Germline CDR1 and CDR2: DFQATT and SNEGSKA (reference sequence). V lost 3 bases and J lost 2; bases outside the gene matches: 4. The chain's CDR3 is CSARRLAGAYEQYL. DNA for the CDR3: TGCAGTGCTAGGCGACTAGCGGGTGCCTACGAGCAGTACCTC.

Regarding this clonotype: The CDR3 ends on some other residue instead of the conserved phenylalanine or tryptophan, so this is likely a read error. The chain carries TRBV24-1 and TRBJ1-2; D unresolved. The CDR3 consists of 14 residues. Germline assignment: CDR1 KGHDR and CDR2 SFDVKD. CDR3 nucleotides: TGTGCCAGCAGTTTTGTCGGCTTCGGAGGTGGCTACACCCTC. Encoded protein: CASSFVGFGGGYTL.

CDR3 bases: TGTGCCAGCAGTGAAAATGGGAACTACGAGCAGTACTTC. Translated: CASSENGNYEQYF. V gene TRBV2 combines with J gene TRBJ2-7; D remains ambiguous. The CDR3 totals 13 residues. Germline V gene lookup returns CDR1 SNHLY and CDR2 FYNNEI. V was pared by 2 bases and J by 3 bases, with 8 bases between. Using reference TRBV2 and TRBJ2-7 for the parts outside the CDR3, the full variable domain is EPEVTQTPSHQVTQMGQEVILRCVPISNHLYFYWYRQILGQKVEFLVSFYNNEISEKSEIFDDQFSVERPDGSNFTLKIRSTKLEDSAMYFCASSENGNYEQYFGPGTRLTVT.

This chain links TRBV12-3 or TRBV12-4 with TRBJ1-4; D gene unclear. The CDR3 has 14 amino acids. The V gene lost 4 bases and the J gene lost 0 bases, with 6 bases spanning the gap. The CDR3 coding sequence is TGTGCCAGCAGTTCGGGAACAACTAATGAAAAACTGTTTTTT. Its protein is CASSSGTTNEKLFF.

About this clonotype: A much larger clonotype is one base distant, so this may be a read error. The chain uses TRBV25-1 and TRBJ1-2; D gene ambiguous. The CDR3 loop spans 12 amino acids. Per germline, CDR1 MGHDK and CDR2 SYGVNS. CDR3 DNA: TGTGCCAGCAGCTTCGGACTGGGTGGCTACGCCTTC. It translates to CASSFGLGGYAF.

As concerns this clonotype: One base away lies a much larger clone, so this may be a sequencing read error. The chain carries TRBV24-1 and TRBJ2-6, with TRBD2 identical over 8 bases. V trimming: 2 bases; J trimming: 0 bases; junction bases outside the gene matches: 11. This CDR3 comprises 20 residues. Germline V gene data show CDR1 as KGHDR and CDR2 as SFDVKD. In nucleotides, the CDR3 is TGTGCCACCAGTGATTCGCCCTTTGGACTAGCTAGCTCTGGGGCCAACGTCCTGACTTTC. Its protein product is CATSDSPFGLASSGANVLTF.

This clonotype was observed many times. This chain links TRBV2 with TRBJ2-7, with 7 bases matching TRBD1. Germline lookup yields CDR1 SNHLY and CDR2 FYNNEI. This CDR3 has 14 amino acids. V gave up 4 bases and J gave up 5 bases; unmatched junction bases: 8. CDR3 DNA sequence: TGTGCCAGCAGTGCGCTAGGGGGCCCCCACGAGCAGTACTTC. It is translated as CASSALGGPHEQYF. The variable domain in full, with the rest retrieved from reference TRBV2 and TRBJ2-7, is EPEVTQTPSHQVTQMGQEVILRCVPISNHLYFYWYRQILGQKVEFLVSFYNNEISEKSEIFDDQFSVERPDGSNFTLKIRSTKLEDSAMYFCASSALGGPHEQYFGPGTRLTVT.

There are many counts of this clonotype. The gene calls are TRBV24-1 and TRBJ2-5; D possibly corresponds to TRBD2 (6 bases). The CDR3 totals 16 residues. V lost 3 bases and J 2 bases, leaving 15 bases between the germline ends. Germline V gene data show CDR1 as KGHDR and CDR2 as SFDVKD. In DNA form, the CDR3 reads TGTGCCACCAGTGATGATCTAGGAGGAGGGCAAGAGACCCAGTACTTC. Translation: CATSDDLGGGQETQYF.

The chain is built from TRBV6-4 and TRBJ1-4; weak D call: TRBD1 (5 bases). V was clipped by 6 bases and J by 5 bases, with 16 bases between them. This CDR3 has 15 amino acids. Germline CDR1 reads MRHNA; CDR2 reads SNTAGT. CDR3 loop: CASSPEGTLNEKLFF. CDR3 DNA: TGTGCCAGCAGCCCCGAGGGGACCCTCAATGAAAAACTGTTTTTT.

Note on this clonotype: One end of the junction varies from germline; a read error may be responsible. The chain has TRBV6-5 and TRBJ1-2, with D perhaps matching TRBD1 (5 bases). The germline CDR1 and CDR2 sequences are MNHEY and SVGAGI. There are 13 residues in the CDR3. Here the CDR3 reads CATSYPGSLGYTF. The CDR3 nucleotides are TGTGCCACCAGTTACCCAGGGTCACTGGGCTACACCTTC.